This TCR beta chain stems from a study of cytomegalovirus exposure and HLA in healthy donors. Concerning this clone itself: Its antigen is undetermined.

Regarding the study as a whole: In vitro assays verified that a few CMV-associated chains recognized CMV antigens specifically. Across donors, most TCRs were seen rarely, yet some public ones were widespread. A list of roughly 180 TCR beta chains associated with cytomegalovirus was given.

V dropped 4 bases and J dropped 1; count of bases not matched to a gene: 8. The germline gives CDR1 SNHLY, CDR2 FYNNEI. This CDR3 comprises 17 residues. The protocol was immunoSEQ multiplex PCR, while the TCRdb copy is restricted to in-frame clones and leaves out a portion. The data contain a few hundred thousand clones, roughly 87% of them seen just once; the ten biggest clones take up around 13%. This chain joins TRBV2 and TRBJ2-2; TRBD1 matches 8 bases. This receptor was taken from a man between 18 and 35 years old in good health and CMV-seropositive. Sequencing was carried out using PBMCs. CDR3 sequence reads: CASSAHRQGLNTGELFF. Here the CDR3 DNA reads TGTGCCAGCAGTGCCCACAGACAGGGGCTGAACACCGGGGAGCTGTTTTTT.